The clone carrying this TCR beta chain was detected ten times or more. This CDR3 contains 14 residues. Germline V gene data show CDR1 as SGHVS and CDR2 as FNYEAQ. The V gene lost 4 bases and the J gene lost 3 bases, with 13 bases spanning the gap. TCRdb re-called the 5' RACE reads through MiXCR, storing one row per CDR3 protein. The sample yields 150,000 or so distinct CDR3 sequences, roughly 30% seen once. This specimen belongs to a study of T-cell memory formation after mild COVID-19. The clonotype originates from an adult woman who had mild COVID-19 (a few samples of this study predate the infection). Cell type and time point are not known. V is TRBV7-6 and J is TRBJ2-7, with D possibly matching TRBD2 (7 bases). The sequencing sample was made of PBMCs or a T cell subset sorted from them (not recorded which). The CDR3 loop is CASSSGGQYYEQYF. The CDR3 nucleotides read TGTGCCAGCAGCTCCGGGGGGCAGTACTACGAGCAGTACTTC.